This T cell receptor (beta chain) was captured in a study of CXCR3-negative and CXCR3-positive naive CD8 T cells. Note on this clonotype: As yet, its antigen is unknown.

Germline values: CDR1 SGHDN, CDR2 FVKESK. The CDR3 has 14 residues. Study-wide results and caveats: CXCR3-expressing naive cells carried TRB CDR3s more hydrophobic than those of CXCR3-negative naive cells.

5' RACE that incorporated UMI labels was used to prepare the TRB cDNA libraries. TCRdb reanalyzed the 5' RACE reads, giving one entry per CDR3 protein sequence and no DNA. The table counts some 53,000 distinct CDR3 sequences; over 0.45% lies in the top ten. Sequencing input: naive CXCR3+ CD8+ T cells from blood. As to subset: CD45RO-CCR7+CD27+CD95- naive CD8+ T cells expressing CXCR3 (TNR3+). The chain employs TRBV14 and TRBJ1-5. The receptor's source is a human donor in good health. Some clones in this sample may be carry-over from other donors' samples. The CDR3 sequence is CASRQGMGNQPQHF.